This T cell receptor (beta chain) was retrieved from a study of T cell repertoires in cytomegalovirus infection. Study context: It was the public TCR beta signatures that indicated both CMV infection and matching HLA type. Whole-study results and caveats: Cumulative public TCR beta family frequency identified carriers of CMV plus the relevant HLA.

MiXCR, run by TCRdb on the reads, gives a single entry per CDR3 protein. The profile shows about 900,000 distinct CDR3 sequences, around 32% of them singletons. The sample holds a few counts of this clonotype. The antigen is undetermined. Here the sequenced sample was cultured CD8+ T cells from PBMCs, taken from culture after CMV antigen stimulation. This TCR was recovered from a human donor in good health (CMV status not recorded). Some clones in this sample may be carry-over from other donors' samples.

In DNA, the CDR3 is TGTGCCACCAGTGATTCCTCCAGGAGCACGCAGTATTTT. Its translation: CATSDSSRSTQYF. This chain uses TRBV24-1 with TRBJ2-3; D uncertain. The CDR3 length is 13 residues. V gave up 2 bases and J gave up 9 bases, with 11 bases separating them. In germline, CDR1 is KGHDR, CDR2 SFDVKD.